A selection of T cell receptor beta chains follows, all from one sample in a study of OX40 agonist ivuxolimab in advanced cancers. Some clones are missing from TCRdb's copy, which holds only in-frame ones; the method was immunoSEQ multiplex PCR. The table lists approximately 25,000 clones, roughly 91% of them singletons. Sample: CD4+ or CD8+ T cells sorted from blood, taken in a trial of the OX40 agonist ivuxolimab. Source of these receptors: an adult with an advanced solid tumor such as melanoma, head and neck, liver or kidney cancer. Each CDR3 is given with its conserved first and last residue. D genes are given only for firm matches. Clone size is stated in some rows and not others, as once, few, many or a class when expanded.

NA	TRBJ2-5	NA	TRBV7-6	TGTGCCAGCAGCTTAACGGGTAACGAAGAGACCCAGTACTTC	CASSLTGNEETQYF
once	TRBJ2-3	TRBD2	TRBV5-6	TGTGCCAGCAAGCGGGGGCCTCACACAGATACGCAGTATTTT	CASKRGPHTDTQYF
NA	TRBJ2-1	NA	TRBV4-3	TGCGCCAGCAGCCAAGACGAGGGGGGGGATGAGCAGTTCTTC	CASSQDEGGDEQFF
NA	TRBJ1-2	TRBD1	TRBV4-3	TGCGCCAGCAGCCAAGATAGGGGACAGGGGGCCTCTGATCCCTATGGCTACACCTTC	CASSQDRGQGASDPYGYTF
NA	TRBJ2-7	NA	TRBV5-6	TGTGCCAGCAGCTTGTCCGGATCTAGATACGAGCAGTACTTC	CASSLSGSRYEQYF
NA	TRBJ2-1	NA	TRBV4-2	TGTGCCAGCAGCCAAGATCTACAGGGGACTCACAATGAGCAGTTCTTC	CASSQDLQGTHNEQFF
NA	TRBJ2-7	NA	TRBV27	TGTGCCAGCAGTCACTCAACAGGGCCCTACGAGCAGTACTTC	CASSHSTGPYEQYF
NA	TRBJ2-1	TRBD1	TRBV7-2	TGTGCCAGCAGCTTAAGGCCAGGGGGTTGGGATGAGCAGTTCTTC	CASSLRPGGWDEQFF
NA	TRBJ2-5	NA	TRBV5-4	TGTGCCAGCAGCTCCGAACAGGTCGGGGAGACCCAGTACTTC	CASSSEQVGETQYF
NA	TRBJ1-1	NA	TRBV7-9	TGTGCCAGCAGCCTAAGGGCCCAGGGGACGGAAGCTTTCTTT	CASSLRAQGTEAFF
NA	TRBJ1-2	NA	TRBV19	TGTGCCAGTAGTAGCCCACAGGGAGTTCGTGGCTACACCTTC	CASSSPQGVRGYTF
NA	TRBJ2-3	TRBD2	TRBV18	TGTGCCAGCTCACTTCTAGCGGACGGCACAGATACGCAGTATTTT	CASSLLADGTDTQYF
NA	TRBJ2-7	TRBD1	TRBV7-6	TGTGCCAGCAGCTTATACCAATCTCCCCCGGACAGGTTATACGAGCAGTACTTC	CASSLYQSPPDRLYEQYF
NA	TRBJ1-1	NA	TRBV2	TGTGCCAGCAGTCAAACGTGGGAAGCTTTCTTT	CASSQTWEAFF
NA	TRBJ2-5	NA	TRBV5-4	TGTGCCAGCAGCTTGGCCGAAGGAGAGACCCAGTACTTC	CASSLAEGETQYF
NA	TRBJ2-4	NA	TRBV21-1	TGTGCCAGCAGCTCCCGGGCAGTAGCCAAAAACATTCAGTACTTC	CASSSRAVAKNIQYF
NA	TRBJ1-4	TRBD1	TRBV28	TGTGCCAGCAGCGCCAACCAGGGGGGAGCTGAAAAACTGTTTTTT	CASSANQGGAEKLFF
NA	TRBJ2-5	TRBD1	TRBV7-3	TGTGCCATTGGGACAGGGGGCGAAGAGACCCAGTACTTC	CAIGTGGEETQYF
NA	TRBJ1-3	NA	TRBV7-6	TGTGCCAGCAGCTTAGATCGTGGAAACACCATATATTTT	CASSLDRGNTIYF
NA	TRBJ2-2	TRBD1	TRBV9	TGTGCCAGCAGCGTAGGCCCGACCCCCCTCAGGGGGCGGGAGCTGTTTTTT	CASSVGPTPLRGRELFF
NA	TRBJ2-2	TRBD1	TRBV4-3	TGCGCCAGCAGCGAATGGGACATAAGAGTATGGGACAGGGGGCGGGACGGGGAGCTGTTTTTT	CASSEWDIRVWDRGRDGELFF
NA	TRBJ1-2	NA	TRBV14	TGTGCCAGCAGCCAAGTGGCGGGGACCCTATCTGGGTATGGCTACACCTTC	CASSQVAGTLSGYGYTF
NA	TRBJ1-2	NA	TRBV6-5	TGTGCCAGCAGTCTTGACAGTACCACTAACTATGGCTACACCTTC	CASSLDSTTNYGYTF
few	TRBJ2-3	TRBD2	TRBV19	TGTGCCAGTAATCCTAGCGGGGGGGGCACAGATACGCAGTATTTT	CASNPSGGGTDTQYF
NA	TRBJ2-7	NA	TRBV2	TGTGCCAGCAGTACCCACGAGCAGTACTTC	CASSTHEQYF
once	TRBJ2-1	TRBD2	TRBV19	TGTGCCAGTAGGGACTTAGCGGGAGGACCCTACAATGAGCAGTTCTTC	CASRDLAGGPYNEQFF
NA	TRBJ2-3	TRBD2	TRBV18	TGTGCCAGCTCTATGCTAGCGGGGACCCTCACAGATACGCAGTATTTT	CASSMLAGTLTDTQYF
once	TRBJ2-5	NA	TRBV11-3	TGTGCCAGCAGCTTGGGACAAGTTAGGGGGTCCCAAGAGACCCAGTACTTC	CASSLGQVRGSQETQYF
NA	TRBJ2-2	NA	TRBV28	TGTGCCAGCAGTTTATGGGCCCGCCCAAAGCTGTTTTTT	CASSLWARPKLFF
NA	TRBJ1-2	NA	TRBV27	TGTGCCAGCAGTTTACAGGGGTATGGCTACACCTTC	CASSLQGYGYTF
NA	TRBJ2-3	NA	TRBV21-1	TGTGCCAGCATAGAGAATACGCAGTATTTT	CASIENTQYF
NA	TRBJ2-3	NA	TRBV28	TGTGCCAGCAGTTTACCTAGCGGCACAGATACGCAGTATTTT	CASSLPSGTDTQYF
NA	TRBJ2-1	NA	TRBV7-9	TGTGCCAGCAGCCCCACGCAGCGACCTTACAATGAGCAGTTCTTC	CASSPTQRPYNEQFF
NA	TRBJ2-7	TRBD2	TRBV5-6	TGTGCCAGCAGCTTCTCAGCGGGAAGCTACGAGCAGTACTTC	CASSFSAGSYEQYF
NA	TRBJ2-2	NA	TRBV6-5	TGTGCCAGCAGTAAAGGCACACTCCTTAACGGGGAGCTGTTTTTT	CASSKGTLLNGELFF
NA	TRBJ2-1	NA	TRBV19	TGTGCCAGTAGTATAGATCTTGGGGGGAGAGCAGGCCCGGATGAGCAGTTCTTC	CASSIDLGGRAGPDEQFF
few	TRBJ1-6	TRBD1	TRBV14	TGTGCCAGCAGCCAAGCCAGGGGGCTAGGGTCACCCCTCCACTTT	CASSQARGLGSPLHF
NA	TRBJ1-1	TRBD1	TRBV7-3	TGTGCCAGCAGCTTAAATCCCATCAGGGGGCTTTTCTTT	CASSLNPIRGLFF
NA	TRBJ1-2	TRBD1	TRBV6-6	TGTGCCAGCAGTTACCAGACAGGGGGCCGTGGCTACACCTTC	CASSYQTGGRGYTF
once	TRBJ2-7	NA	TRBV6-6	TGTGCCAGCAGTTTGAGGGTCGAGCAGTACTTC	CASSLRVEQYF